The 5 T cell receptor beta chains listed next were all sequenced from one sample in a study of blood T cell repertoires in COVID-19. The assay was immunoSEQ multiplex PCR, and TCRdb's table has in-frame clones only and misses some. The sample has about 200,000 clones, 65% to 90% seen once. Material for sequencing was peripheral blood. The source is a human donor in a cohort sampled during active COVID-19.

The CDR3 DNA reads TGCGCCAGCAGCCAGGCGACAGGGGGAGGCTACGAGCAGTACTTC. It translates to CASSQATGGGYEQYF. The gene calls are TRBV4-1 and TRBJ2-7; 9 bases line up with TRBD1. V was clipped by 3 bases and J by 3 bases; unmatched bases: 6. Germline V gene lookup returns CDR1 MGHRA and CDR2 YSYEKL. This CDR3 has 15 amino acids.

This chain uses TRBV5-8 with TRBJ1-4; 9 nucleotides match TRBD1. After removal of 4 bases from V and 8 bases from J, the junction contained 12 bases not matched to a gene. This CDR3 is built from 16 residues. CDR1 is SGHTS and CDR2 is YDEGEE in the germline V gene. CDR3 sequence: CASSLGTGTISEKLFF. DNA for the CDR3: TGTGCCAGCAGCCTCGGGACAGGGACGATTTCAGAAAAACTGTTTTTT.

The gene calls are TRBV2 and TRBJ2-7; possible D gene TRBD1, 6 bases. Trimming left V 5 bases short and J 3 bases short, with 14 bases between. CDR1 and CDR2 (germline): SNHLY, FYNNEI. The CDR3 totals 14 residues. The CDR3 protein is CASSPGTRIYEQYF. The CDR3 DNA reads as TGTGCCAGCAGTCCCGGGACAAGGATCTACGAGCAGTACTTC.

In DNA form, the CDR3 reads TGTGCCAGCACCCTAGCGGGAAAGGGTGAGCAGTTCTTC. Protein sequence: CASTLAGKGEQFF. This rearrangement joins TRBV6-5 to TRBJ2-1; 9 bases line up with TRBD2. Germline-derived CDR1 and CDR2 are MNHEY and SVGAGI. V shed 7 bases, J shed 9 bases, and the junction held 7 bases outside the gene matches. The CDR3 is 13 residues long.

The gene calls are TRBV21-1 and TRBJ2-5; the D segment call TRBD1 is taken from the table without a DNA check. TRBV21-1 has pseudogene status. This CDR3 is built from 15 residues. CDR3 sequence: CASSNDRGLEETQYF. CDR3 in DNA: TGTGCCAGCAGCAACGACAGGGGGCTTGAGGAGACCCAGTACTTC.